This TCR beta chain was captured in a study of T cells in localized non-small cell lung cancer. As regards this clone: Its specificity is unknown.

The assay was immunoSEQ multiplex PCR, and TCRdb's table has in-frame clones only and misses some. The repertoire holds 15,000 to 20,000 clones, more than 85% seen once, with more than 3% in the top ten. Findings of the study overall: Measurement of T cell clonality placed uninvolved adjacent lung highest, above the level in tumor. Median approximately 50 top-100 tumor clones were shared with paired adjacent lung. Elevated circulating T cell density in blood was associated with longer overall survival.

The specimen comprised peripheral blood, sampled before any cancer treatment. The sequence was collected from a male donor at least 60 years old with stage II squamous cell lung carcinoma.

CDR3 residues: CASSLLSGEQFF. The CDR3 bases are TGTGCCAGCAGCCTACTTAGCGGAGAGCAGTTCTTC. The rearrangement joins TRBV7-6 to TRBJ2-1; a possible D gene is TRBD2 (6 bases). CDR3 size: 12 residues. From germline, CDR1 is SGHVS and CDR2 FNYEAQ. Trimming removed 5 bases from V and 10 bases from J, with 12 bases in between. Looking up the rest from reference TRBV7-6 and TRBJ2-1 gives the full variable domain: GAGVSQSPRYKVTKRGQDVALRCDPISGHVSLYWYRQALGQGPEFLTYFNYEAQQDKSGLPNDRFSAERPEGSISTLTIQRTEQRDSAMYRCASSLLSGEQFFGPGTRLTVL.